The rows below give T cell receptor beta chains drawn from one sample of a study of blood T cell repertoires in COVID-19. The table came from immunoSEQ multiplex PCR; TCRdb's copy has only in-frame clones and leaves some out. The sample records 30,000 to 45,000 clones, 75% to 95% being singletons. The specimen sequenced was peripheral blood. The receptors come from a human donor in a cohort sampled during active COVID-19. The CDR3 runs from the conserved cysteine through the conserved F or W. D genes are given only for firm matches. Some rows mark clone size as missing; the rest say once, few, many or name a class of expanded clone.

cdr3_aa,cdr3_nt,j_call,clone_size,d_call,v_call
CATGGGRETQYF,TGTGCCACGGGAGGGGGACGGGAGACCCAGTACTTC,TRBJ2-5,NA,TRBD2,TRBV25-1
CASSLAPGSTDTQYF,TGTGCCAGCAGCTTAGCCCCAGGTAGCACAGATACGCAGTATTTT,TRBJ2-3,NA,NA,TRBV7-9
CASSQLGGTGSPLHF,TGTGCCAGCAGCCAATTGGGAGGGACAGGATCACCCCTCCACTTT,TRBJ1-6,NA,TRBD1,TRBV3-1/TRBV3-2
CASSRNEKLFF,TGTGCCAGCAGTCGGAATGAAAAACTGTTTTTT,TRBJ1-4,few,NA,TRBV7-9
CASSLDGLAGGLNEQFF,TGTGCCAGCAGCTTAGACGGGCTAGCGGGAGGGCTAAATGAGCAGTTCTTC,TRBJ2-1,NA,TRBD2,TRBV7-3
CASSEAGRTGAMLGYTF,TGTGCCAGCAGTGAAGCGGGGAGGACAGGGGCAATGCTGGGCTACACCTTC,TRBJ1-2,NA,TRBD1,TRBV6-1
CASSQVGGANSYEQYF,TGTGCCAGTAGTCAGGTTGGGGGGGCGAACTCCTACGAGCAGTACTTC,TRBJ2-7,NA,NA,TRBV19
CASSGTSGGTDTQYF,TGTGCCAGCAGTGGGACTAGCGGGGGCACAGATACGCAGTATTTT,TRBJ2-3,NA,TRBD2,TRBV2
CSVEDLAGYEQYF,TGCAGCGTTGAAGATCTAGCGGGCTACGAGCAGTACTTC,TRBJ2-7,once,TRBD2,TRBV29-1
CASSLRQGSNGYTF,TGTGCCAGCAGTCTCAGACAGGGGAGTAATGGCTACACCTTC,TRBJ1-2,few,TRBD1,TRBV28
CASSQAPPAGGSYEQYF,TGTGCCAGCAGCCAGGCCCCTCCTGCGGGAGGATCCTACGAGCAGTACTTC,TRBJ2-7,NA,TRBD2,TRBV5-4
CASSSLDRSRGYTF,TGTGCCAGCAGTTCCTTGGACAGGTCTCGGGGCTACACCTTC,TRBJ1-2,NA,TRBD1,TRBV28
CASSTSRGQGRHGYTF,TGTGCCAGCAGCACTAGCCGAGGACAGGGGCGGCATGGCTACACCTTC,TRBJ1-2,NA,TRBD1,TRBV13
CASSQGQGTTQPQHF,TGTGCCAGTAGCCAGGGACAGGGGACTACTCAGCCCCAGCATTTT,TRBJ1-5,NA,TRBD1,TRBV19
CASSPRLAGMNNEQFF,TGTGCCAGCAGCCCGAGACTAGCGGGAATGAACAATGAGCAGTTCTTC,TRBJ2-1,NA,TRBD2,TRBV9
CASSKGGRENYEQYF,TGTGCCAGCAGCAAAGGGGGGAGGGAGAACTACGAGCAGTACTTC,TRBJ2-7,NA,NA,TRBV21-1
CASSLYLLVVPNEQFF,TGTGCCAGCAGTTTATACCTACTAGTGGTCCCCAATGAGCAGTTCTTC,TRBJ2-1,NA,NA,TRBV28
CASSEYPGQGAWETQYF,TGTGCCAGCAGTGAATACCCTGGACAGGGGGCTTGGGAGACCCAGTACTTC,TRBJ2-5,NA,TRBD1,TRBV6-1
CASSVEQGAGSYTF,TGTGCCAGCAGCGTAGAACAGGGGGCCGGGAGCTACACCTTC,TRBJ1-2,NA,TRBD1,TRBV9
CASSAWTGNSGNTIYF,TGTGCCAGCAGCGCTTGGACAGGGAACTCTGGAAACACCATATATTTT,TRBJ1-3,NA,TRBD1,TRBV5-4
CASSLATTSGRASYNEQFF,TGTGCCAGCAGCTTAGCCACTACTAGCGGGAGGGCCTCCTACAATGAGCAGTTCTTC,TRBJ2-1,NA,TRBD2,TRBV7-9
CASSQSARGKTGELFF,TGCGCCAGCAGTCAATCAGCCAGGGGAAAGACCGGGGAGCTGTTTTTT,TRBJ2-2,NA,NA,TRBV23-1
CAISDTYEQYF,TGTGCCATCAGTGACACCTACGAGCAGTACTTC,TRBJ2-7,NA,NA,TRBV10-3
CASSQDGAGGTGELFF,TGTGCCAGCAGCCAAGATGGAGCGGGAGGGACCGGGGAGCTGTTTTTT,TRBJ2-2,NA,TRBD2,TRBV4-2